The clone carrying this T cell receptor (beta chain) was counted at least ten times. Its antigen is currently unknown. This entry is derived from a study of neurological immune-mediated disorders. Study findings and constraints: The multiple sclerosis repertoire cluster had no association with any clinical or MRI feature.

Time point: longitudinal time-point 1 (baseline). As for the cDNA, it was generated by 5'RACE with 10-nucleotide random UMIs. Each CDR3 protein is one row after TCRdb ran MiXCR on the 5' RACE reads. Of 35,000 to 45,000 distinct CDR3 sequences in the sample, more than 3% were seen once. Germline assignment: CDR1 KGHSH and CDR2 LQKENI. This CDR3 is 13 amino acids long. The V gene lost 1 base and the J gene lost 0 bases, with 4 bases spanning the gap. The source material was PBMCs. This receptor was obtained from a woman aged 55-70 years with multiple sclerosis. The chain recombines TRBV18 with TRBJ2-7; D ambiguous. CDR3 bases: TGTGCCAGCTCACCACGGGACTCCTACGAGCAGTACTTC. Translation gives CASSPRDSYEQYF.